This T cell receptor beta chain was sequenced during a study of cytomegalovirus exposure and HLA in healthy donors. Primers included in the PCR were 60 Vbeta and 13 Jbeta primers. As originally analysed: As a later analysis found, there were 70 million to 100 million unique TCR beta chains, of which about 10 million were shared. The assay was immunoSEQ multiplex PCR, and TCRdb's table has in-frame clones only and misses some. V and J calls and clone size are copied from that table; D and trimming were computed from the DNA. There are 150,000 to 250,000 clones in the sample; 82% occur only once, and approximately 6.5% lies in the top ten. The CDR3 length is 13 residues. V lost 7 bases and J 1 base, leaving 11 bases between the germline ends. The V gene's germline CDR1 is MGHDK and CDR2 SYGVNS. This clone is a singleton in its sample.

The receptor's source is a woman between 45 and 60 years old in good health and CMV-seropositive. Sequencing was performed on PBMCs. The rearrangement uses TRBV25-1 and TRBJ2-7, with TRBD1 as a possible D gene (6 bases). CDR3 region: CASTLQGSYEQYF. The CDR3 DNA follows: TGTGCCAGCACCTTACAGGGATCCTACGAGCAGTACTTC.